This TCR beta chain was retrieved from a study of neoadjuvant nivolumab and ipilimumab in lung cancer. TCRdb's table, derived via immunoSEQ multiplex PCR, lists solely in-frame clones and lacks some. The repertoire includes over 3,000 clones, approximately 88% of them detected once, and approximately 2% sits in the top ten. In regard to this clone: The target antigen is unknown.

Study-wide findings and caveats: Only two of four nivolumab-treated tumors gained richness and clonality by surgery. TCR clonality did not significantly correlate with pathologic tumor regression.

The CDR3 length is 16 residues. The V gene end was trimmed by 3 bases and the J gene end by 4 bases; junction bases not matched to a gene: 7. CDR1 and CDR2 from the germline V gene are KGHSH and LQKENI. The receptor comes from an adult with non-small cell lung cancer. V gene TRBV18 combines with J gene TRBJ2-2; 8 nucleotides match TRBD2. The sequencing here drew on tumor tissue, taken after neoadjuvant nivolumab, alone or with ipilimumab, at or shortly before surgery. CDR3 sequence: CASSPASGRVTGELFF. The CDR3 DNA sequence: TGTGCCAGCTCACCCGCTAGCGGGCGTGTCACCGGGGAGCTGTTTTTT. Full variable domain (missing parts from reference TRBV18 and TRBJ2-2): NAGVMQNPRHLVRRRGQEARLRCSPMKGHSHVYWYRQLPEEGLKFMVYLQKENIIDESGMPKERFSAEFPKEGPSILRIQQVVRGDSAAYFCASSPASGRVTGELFFGEGSRLTVL.